Listed below are T cell receptor beta chains from one sample, sequenced in a study of cytomegalovirus exposure and HLA in healthy donors. Only in-frame clones appear in the TCRdb table, and some are missing; sequencing was by immunoSEQ multiplex PCR. The table shows 150,000 or so clones, with around 70% occurring only once. The sequenced material came from PBMCs. These receptor sequences come from a man aged 25 to 40 in good health and CMV-seronegative. The CDR3 runs from the conserved cysteine through the conserved F or W. D genes are given only for firm matches.

>-|TRBV7-3|TRBJ1-5
CASSLTLAQPQHF
>-|TRBV27|TRBJ1-6
CASSWSTGYSPLHF
>-|TRBV30|TRBJ2-7
CAWNQRTYEQYF
>TRBD1|TRBV7-9|TRBJ1-2
CASSSTGGTGYTF
>TRBD1|TRBV28|TRBJ2-7
CASRTTQGAYEQYF
>-|TRBV5-5|TRBJ2-3
CASSRDPSTGGPATDTQYF
>-|TRBV18|TRBJ2-4
CASSPPDTLAAKNIQYF
>TRBD2|TRBV6-1|TRBJ2-7
CASSPRGAYYEQYF
>-|TRBV11-2|TRBJ1-1
CASSLDPGRNTEAFF
>-|TRBV28|TRBJ1-2
CASSPTGRGIDGYTF
>-|TRBV5-1|TRBJ2-5
CASSLGGGPYQETQYF
>TRBD1|TRBV2|TRBJ2-5
CASRVPGQPQETQYF
>-|TRBV9|TRBJ1-1
CASSATGLHSTEAFF
>TRBD2|TRBV7-2|TRBJ2-2
CASSLDPRGGPGELFF
>TRBD1|TRBV28|TRBJ1-5
CASSLHQGGSNQPQNF
>-|TRBV7-9|TRBJ1-1
CASSLVGSGDTEAFF
>-|TRBV6-5|TRBJ2-7
CASRRDGSSYEQYF
>TRBD2|TRBV4-3|TRBJ2-5
CASSPGGGETQYF
>TRBD1|TRBV27|TRBJ1-1
CASSSRTGDTEAFF
>TRBD1|TRBV6-5|TRBJ1-6
CASSYSNRGAPLHF
>-|TRBV19|TRBJ1-1
CASSTQGAAEAFF
>-|TRBV28|TRBJ1-1
CASSFSLGKNTEAFF